This T cell receptor beta chain was captured by sequencing in a study of T cells in localized non-small cell lung cancer. The ends were cut back, 2 bases at V and 5 bases at J, with 13 bases in the middle. Germline loops: CDR1 ENHRY, CDR2 SYGVKD. CDR3 length: 15 amino acids. Generated by immunoSEQ multiplex PCR, the TCRdb table keeps only in-frame clones and is missing some. The sample includes around 1,300 clones, 17% seen only once; the top ten take approximately 12%. Sequencing was performed on normal lung tissue next to the tumor, taken before any cancer treatment. The chain carries TRBV10-3 and TRBJ2-4; D tentatively reads TRBD1 or TRBD2 (6 bases each). The TCR originated in a female donor of 60 years or more with stage II lung adenocarcinoma. The CDR3 nucleotides are TGTGCCATCAGTGAGGTCTTTAGGGGGGAAAACATTCAGTACTTC. Translation: CAISEVFRGENIQYF.